A selection of T cell receptor beta chains follows, all from one sample in a study of blood T cells in healthy people across ages. Using its own MiXCR run on the 5' RACE reads, TCRdb lists one record per CDR3 protein. The sample has about 1,600,000 distinct CDR3 sequences; roughly 45% are singletons. Sample: blood. The receptors shown here come from a woman aged 18-30 years in good health. The CDR3 runs from the conserved cysteine through the conserved F or W. Fields, in order: CDR3 DNA, CDR3 protein, clone size, D gene, V gene, J gene. The D gene is left open where the match is weak. The listing skips clone size in some rows; elsewhere it reads once, few, many or a size class.

CDR3 DNA: TGTGCCGGCAGTTCCCCCGGGACGGGCAATCAGCCCCAGCATTTT
CDR3 protein: CAGSSPGTGNQPQHF
clone size: .
D gene: .
V gene: TRBV2
J gene: TRBJ1-5

CDR3 DNA: TGCAGTGCTACTATATCTGGGGCCAACGTCCTGACTTTC
CDR3 protein: CSATISGANVLTF
clone size: .
D gene: .
V gene: TRBV20-1
J gene: TRBJ2-6

CDR3 DNA: TGTGCCAGCAGTGAAAGGGACAGGGTTAATAATTCACCCCTCCACTTT
CDR3 protein: CASSERDRVNNSPLHF
clone size: few
D gene: TRBD1
V gene: TRBV25-1
J gene: TRBJ1-6

CDR3 DNA: TGTGCCAGCAGTGAGACCCCGGGACAGGGCGGCACTGAAGCTTTCTTT
CDR3 protein: CASSETPGQGGTEAFF
clone size: .
D gene: TRBD1
V gene: TRBV25-1
J gene: TRBJ1-1

CDR3 DNA: TGTGCCAGCAGCTTCCCCCCGGGGGTCGGAGAGTCAAACACCGGGGAGCTGTTTTTT
CDR3 protein: CASSFPPGVGESNTGELFF
clone size: .
D gene: .
V gene: TRBV7-9
J gene: TRBJ2-2

CDR3 DNA: TGTGCCAGCAGTCGACAGGGAACCCCGTGGGATGGCTACACCTTC
CDR3 protein: CASSRQGTPWDGYTF
clone size: few
D gene: TRBD1
V gene: TRBV12-3/TRBV12-4
J gene: TRBJ1-2

CDR3 DNA: TGTGCCAGCAGCACCCGACTAGCGGTCTCCTACAATGAGCAGTACTTC
CDR3 protein: CASSTRLAVSYNEQYF
clone size: .
D gene: TRBD2
V gene: TRBV28
J gene: TRBJ2-7

CDR3 DNA: TGTGCCAGCAGCTTAGCTAGCGGGACATACAATGAGCAGTACTTC
CDR3 protein: CASSLASGTYNEQYF
clone size: few
D gene: TRBD2
V gene: TRBV7-2
J gene: TRBJ2-7

CDR3 DNA: TGTGCCAGCAGCCCCGCCCCCTACCTAAGCTCCTACAATGAGCAGTTCTTC
CDR3 protein: CASSPAPYLSSYNEQFF
clone size: few
D gene: .
V gene: TRBV7-3
J gene: TRBJ2-1

CDR3 DNA: TGCAGTACCAAGGACCCAGGAGGGGTATTTGTCCACGAGCAGTACTTC
CDR3 protein: CSTKDPGGVFVHEQYF
clone size: .
D gene: .
V gene: TRBV20-1
J gene: TRBJ2-7

CDR3 DNA: TGTGCCAGCAGCTACTCAGTACCAAGACGGTACTTC
CDR3 protein: CASSYSVPRRYF
clone size: .
D gene: .
V gene: TRBV6-2/TRBV6-3
J gene: TRBJ2-5

CDR3 DNA: TGTGCCTGGAGCAAGGGACAGGGGGCAAATCAGCCCCAGCATTTT
CDR3 protein: CAWSKGQGANQPQHF
clone size: .
D gene: TRBD1
V gene: TRBV30
J gene: TRBJ1-5

CDR3 DNA: TGTGCCAGCAGCTTAGGGTGGACTAAAAACACCGGGGAGCTGTTTTTT
CDR3 protein: CASSLGWTKNTGELFF
clone size: .
D gene: .
V gene: TRBV7-4
J gene: TRBJ2-2

CDR3 DNA: TGTGCCAGCAGCTTAGAGGGCAGGCCGGAGACCCAGTACTTC
CDR3 protein: CASSLEGRPETQYF
clone size: .
D gene: .
V gene: TRBV7-9
J gene: TRBJ2-5

CDR3 DNA: TGTGCCATCAGTGAGTTAGACAGGGTGACCTACAATGAGCAGTACTTC
CDR3 protein: CAISELDRVTYNEQYF
clone size: .
D gene: TRBD1
V gene: TRBV10-3
J gene: TRBJ2-7

CDR3 DNA: TGTGCCAGCACGACAGCGGGGGGCACCTACAATGAGCAGTTCTTC
CDR3 protein: CASTTAGGTYNEQFF
clone size: .
D gene: TRBD2
V gene: TRBV28
J gene: TRBJ2-1

CDR3 DNA: TGTGCCAGCAGTTTAGGGGGTTTGGGTCCCGGGGAGCTGTTTTTT
CDR3 protein: CASSLGGLGPGELFF
clone size: .
D gene: .
V gene: TRBV27
J gene: TRBJ2-2

CDR3 DNA: TGCAGCGTCCGGGACAGGAGCTCTGGGGCCAACGTCCTGACTTTC
CDR3 protein: CSVRDRSSGANVLTF
clone size: .
D gene: TRBD1
V gene: TRBV29-1
J gene: TRBJ2-6

CDR3 DNA: TGTGCCAGCAGCCAGACAGAAAACAATCAGCCCCAGCATTTT
CDR3 protein: CASSQTENNQPQHF
clone size: few
D gene: .
V gene: TRBV6-6
J gene: TRBJ1-5

CDR3 DNA: TGTGCCAGCAGTTACGGCATAGGTTCCCCTTCCTACGAGCAGTACTTC
CDR3 protein: CASSYGIGSPSYEQYF
clone size: .
D gene: .
V gene: TRBV6-5
J gene: TRBJ2-7

CDR3 DNA: TGTGCCAGCAGCCACCTCTCTGCCGCAAGGGGGACCCAGTACTTC
CDR3 protein: CASSHLSAARGTQYF
clone size: .
D gene: .
V gene: TRBV3-1
J gene: TRBJ2-5

CDR3 DNA: TGTACCATCAGCCCCTCCGCTAGCGGGGGGGCGGCAGATACGCAGTATTTT
CDR3 protein: CTISPSASGGAADTQYF
clone size: .
D gene: TRBD2
V gene: TRBV10-3
J gene: TRBJ2-3

CDR3 DNA: TGTGCCAGCAGCTTAGGAGAGAACTATGGCTACACCTTC
CDR3 protein: CASSLGENYGYTF
clone size: many
D gene: .
V gene: TRBV7-9
J gene: TRBJ1-2

CDR3 DNA: TGTGCCAGCAGGTCGAGCGGGATCAAGACCCAGTACTTC
CDR3 protein: CASRSSGIKTQYF
clone size: few
D gene: TRBD2
V gene: TRBV6-5
J gene: TRBJ2-5

CDR3 DNA: TGTGCCAGCAGCAAAGCTGGCAGGGGGGAAGGCGAGCAGTACTTC
CDR3 protein: CASSKAGRGEGEQYF
clone size: .
D gene: .
V gene: TRBV21-1
J gene: TRBJ2-7

CDR3 DNA: TGTGCCTGGAGTGGCCAAGAGACCCAGTACTTC
CDR3 protein: CAWSGQETQYF
clone size: .
D gene: .
V gene: TRBV30
J gene: TRBJ2-5

CDR3 DNA: TGTGCCAGCACGGGCGGCTGGTTCGTCGAGACCCAGTACTTC
CDR3 protein: CASTGGWFVETQYF
clone size: few
D gene: .
V gene: TRBV6-1
J gene: TRBJ2-5

CDR3 DNA: TGTGCCAGCAGCCGGGTTCAGGGGGAGCAGTACTTC
CDR3 protein: CASSRVQGEQYF
clone size: once
D gene: TRBD1
V gene: TRBV11-2
J gene: TRBJ2-4

CDR3 DNA: TGCGCCAGCAGCTCGTATAGCGGGGCTAAAGAGACCCAGTACTTC
CDR3 protein: CASSSYSGAKETQYF
clone size: many
D gene: TRBD2
V gene: TRBV5-1
J gene: TRBJ2-5

CDR3 DNA: TGCAGCGTTGCCACCCGGGCGGGGGGCGATGAGCAGTTCTTC
CDR3 protein: CSVATRAGGDEQFF
clone size: .
D gene: TRBD2
V gene: TRBV29-1
J gene: TRBJ2-1

CDR3 DNA: TGCGCCAGCAGCTTGTCATTCTCGTCAGTATATGGCTACACCTTC
CDR3 protein: CASSLSFSSVYGYTF
clone size: few
D gene: .
V gene: TRBV5-1
J gene: TRBJ1-2

CDR3 DNA: TGTGCCATCACTCCCGGGACGGTCCAAGGGTATGGCTACACCTTC
CDR3 protein: CAITPGTVQGYGYTF
clone size: .
D gene: .
V gene: TRBV10-3
J gene: TRBJ1-2

CDR3 DNA: TGTGCCAGCAGCTGGGGACAGGAGTATGGCTACACCTTC
CDR3 protein: CASSWGQEYGYTF
clone size: few
D gene: TRBD1
V gene: TRBV5-6
J gene: TRBJ1-2

CDR3 DNA: TGTGCCAGCAGCTCGGCTAGCGGGATCTCCTACGAGCAGTACTTC
CDR3 protein: CASSSASGISYEQYF
clone size: few
D gene: TRBD2
V gene: TRBV7-2
J gene: TRBJ2-7

CDR3 DNA: TGTGCCATCCGTCGGGACAGTGCGACTGAAGCTTTCTTT
CDR3 protein: CAIRRDSATEAFF
clone size: .
D gene: TRBD1
V gene: TRBV24-1
J gene: TRBJ1-1

CDR3 DNA: TGTGCCAGCAGCCTCAAGGGGCTAGAGACCTACGAGCAGTACTTC
CDR3 protein: CASSLKGLETYEQYF
clone size: .
D gene: .
V gene: TRBV3-1
J gene: TRBJ2-7

CDR3 DNA: TGTGCCAGCAGTTACCCATCGGACGGTGCCTACGAGCAGTACTTC
CDR3 protein: CASSYPSDGAYEQYF
clone size: .
D gene: .
V gene: TRBV6-2/TRBV6-3
J gene: TRBJ2-7

CDR3 DNA: TGCGCCAGCAGCCAATCTAGGGGAGGGGGGGAAAAACTGTTTTTT
CDR3 protein: CASSQSRGGGEKLFF
clone size: .
D gene: .
V gene: TRBV4-1
J gene: TRBJ1-4

CDR3 DNA: TGTGCCAGCAGTGAAGCGCTGGGGACAGGGGACTACACCTTC
CDR3 protein: CASSEALGTGDYTF
clone size: few
D gene: TRBD1
V gene: TRBV6-1
J gene: TRBJ1-2